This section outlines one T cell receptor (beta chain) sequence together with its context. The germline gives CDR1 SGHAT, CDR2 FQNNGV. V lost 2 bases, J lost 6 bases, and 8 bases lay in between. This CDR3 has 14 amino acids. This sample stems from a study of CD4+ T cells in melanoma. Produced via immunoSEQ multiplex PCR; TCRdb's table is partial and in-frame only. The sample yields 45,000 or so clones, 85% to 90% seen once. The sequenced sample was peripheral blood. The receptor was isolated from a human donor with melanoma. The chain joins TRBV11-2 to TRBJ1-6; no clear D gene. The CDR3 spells CASSLRASNSPLHF. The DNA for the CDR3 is TGTGCCAGCAGCTTAAGAGCCAGTAATTCACCCCTCCACTTT.